The 10 T cell receptor beta chains reported below all come from one sample, sequenced in a study of siplizumab effects on memory and regulatory T cells. Clones were sequenced by immunoSEQ multiplex PCR, and TCRdb holds only the in-frame ones, with some missing. The sample carries under 100,000 clones, about 95% recorded once. The sample taken for sequencing was non-Treg CD4+ T cells sorted from blood. The receptor source for this set is a human donor in good health.

The chain links TRBV5-5 to TRBJ2-5; D may correspond to TRBD1 or TRBD2 (5 bases each). The CDR3 sequence is 14 residues long. Trimming took off 1 base at V and 7 bases at J, with 14 bases between the two ends. Germline CDR1 is SGHKS and CDR2 is YYEKEE (reference sequence). CDR3 region: CASSLSHPGGTQYF. CDR3 sequence (DNA): TGTGCCAGCAGCTTGTCCCATCCTGGGGGGACCCAGTACTTC.

The rearrangement joins TRBV28 to TRBJ2-1; maybe TRBD2 (5 bases). Germline V gives CDR1 MDHEN, CDR2 SYDVKM. Deletions cut 7 bases from V and 8 bases from J, with 12 bases between. The length of the CDR3 is 12 residues. CDR3 bases: TGTGCCAGCAACACAGTGGGAGATGAGCAGTTCTTC. Translation: CASNTVGDEQFF.

This chain connects TRBV7-8 to TRBJ1-5, with D possibly TRBD1 on 6 matching bases. The V gene's germline CDR1 is SGHVS and CDR2 FQNEAQ. This CDR3 is 14 amino acids long. Trimming took 3 bases from V and 5 from J, leaving 11 bases between them. This CDR3 is CASSLASGDQPQHF. CDR3 bases: TGTGCCAGCAGCTTGGCCTCAGGGGATCAGCCCCAGCATTTT.

The chain joins TRBV11-2 to TRBJ1-3; 10 nucleotides line up with TRBD1. The germline gives CDR1 SGHAT, CDR2 FQNNGV. V shed 5 bases, J shed 2 bases, and the junction held 6 bases outside the gene matches. This CDR3 has 16 residues. CDR3 region: CASSLRQGAPGNTIYF. As DNA, the CDR3 is TGTGCCAGCAGCCTCCGACAGGGGGCTCCTGGAAACACCATATATTTT.

This chain uses TRBV5-6 with TRBJ2-7; D is unresolved. Germline CDR1 is SGHDT and CDR2 is YYEEEE. Trimming left V 1 base short and J 6 bases short, with 11 bases between. CDR3 length: 13 amino acids. This chain's CDR3 is CASSLWSSGEQYF. DNA of the CDR3: TGTGCCAGCAGCTTGTGGAGTTCCGGCGAGCAGTACTTC.

This clone appeared once. The chain employs TRBV25-1 and TRBJ2-2; D possibly corresponds to TRBD2 (6 bases). The CDR3 contains 14 residues. The V end lost 3 bases, the J end lost 6 bases, and 11 bases lay between the germline ends. Germline assignment: CDR1 MGHDK and CDR2 SYGVNS. CDR3 in amino acids: CASSEEGPPGELFF. The CDR3 DNA reads TGTGCCAGCAGTGAGGAGGGCCCTCCCGGGGAGCTGTTTTTT.

V usage is TRBV20-1 and J usage is TRBJ2-5, with D unresolved. In germline, CDR1 is DFQATT, CDR2 SNEGSKA (reference sequence). V was clipped by 4 bases and J by 5 bases, with 8 bases between them. The CDR3 covers 11 residues. Here the CDR3 reads CSATYLETQYF. In DNA form, the CDR3 reads TGCAGTGCTACCTATCTGGAGACCCAGTACTTC.

The rearrangement uses TRBV5-8 and TRBJ1-3, with D unresolved. The length of the CDR3 is 14 residues. Germline V gene lookup returns CDR1 SGHTS and CDR2 YDEGEE. Between the trimmed V and J ends, which lost 2 bases and 4 bases, there was a span of 10 bases. In DNA, the CDR3 is TGTGCCAGCAGCTTCCCGGAATCAGGAAACACCATATATTTT. This gives the protein CASSFPESGNTIYF.

This chain links TRBV15 with TRBJ2-1; 9 bases align to TRBD2. Trimming at V came to 5 bases and at J to 3 bases, leaving 8 bases not matched to a gene. CDR1 and CDR2 (germline): LNHNV, YYDKDF (reference sequence). This CDR3 spans 16 amino acids. The CDR3 DNA reads TGTGCCACCAGCGGTACCGGGACTAGCCGCTACAATGAGCAGTTCTTC. Protein: CATSGTGTSRYNEQFF.

The chain carries TRBV28 and TRBJ1-5; weak D call: TRBD1 (6 bases). Germline V gene data show CDR1 as MDHEN and CDR2 as SYDVKM. CDR3 length: 15 residues. Deletions cut 10 bases from V and 4 bases from J, with 20 bases between. Here the CDR3 reads CATRVYGTQNQPQHF. The DNA of the CDR3 is TGTGCCACCAGGGTATACGGGACACAGAATCAGCCCCAGCATTTT.